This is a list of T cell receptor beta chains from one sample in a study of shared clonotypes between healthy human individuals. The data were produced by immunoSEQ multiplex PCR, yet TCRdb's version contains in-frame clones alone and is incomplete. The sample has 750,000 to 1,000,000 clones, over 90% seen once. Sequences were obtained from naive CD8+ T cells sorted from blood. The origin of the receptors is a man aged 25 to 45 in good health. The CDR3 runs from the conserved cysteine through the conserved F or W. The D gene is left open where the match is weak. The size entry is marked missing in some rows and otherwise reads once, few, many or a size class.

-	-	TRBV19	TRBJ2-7	TGTGCCAGTAGTATTAGGTTGGGGCAAGTCTCCTACGAGCAGTACTTC	CASSIRLGQVSYEQYF
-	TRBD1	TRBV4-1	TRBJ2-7	TGCGCCAGCAGCTTCGACAGGGCGGACTACGAGCAGTACTTC	CASSFDRADYEQYF
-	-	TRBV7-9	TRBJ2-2	TGTGCCAGCAGCCCCAGGGTCGGGGAGCTGTTTTTT	CASSPRVGELFF
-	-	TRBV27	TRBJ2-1	TGTGCCAGCAGAGAAAGGGGCGGGGCTTACAATGAGCAGTTCTTC	CASRERGGAYNEQFF
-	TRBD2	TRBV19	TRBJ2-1	TGTGCCAGTAGTAGACTAGCGGGCTCCTACAATGAGCAGTTCTTC	CASSRLAGSYNEQFF
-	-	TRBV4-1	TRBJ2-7	TGCGCCAGCAGCCAAGTAAGTGAGGGCTACGAGCAGTACTTC	CASSQVSEGYEQYF
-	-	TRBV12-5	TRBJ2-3	TGTGCTAGTGGTTTTGCCCCGGACTTCGGAACAGATACGCAGTATTTT	CASGFAPDFGTDTQYF
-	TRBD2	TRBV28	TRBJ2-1	TGTGCCAGCATAGGACTAGCGGGAGGGCCTTACAATGAGCAGTTCTTC	CASIGLAGGPYNEQFF
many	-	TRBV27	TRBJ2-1	TGTGCCAGCAGTTTACATGGGGATGAGCAGTTCTTC	CASSLHGDEQFF
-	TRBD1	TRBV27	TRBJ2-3	TGTGCCAGCAGCACAGGGGCAGATACGCAGTATTTT	CASSTGADTQYF
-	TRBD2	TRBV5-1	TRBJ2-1	TGCGCCAGCAGCTTGAGGGCCGGGGTAGCGGGAGGAGAAGAGCAGTTCTTC	CASSLRAGVAGGEEQFF
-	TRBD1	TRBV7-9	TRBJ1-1	TGTGCCAGCAGCCCCCGGGACAGTATTAAAGCTTTCTTT	CASSPRDSIKAFF
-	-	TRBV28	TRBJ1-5	TGTGCCAGCAGCCAGCCCCAGCATTTT	CASSQPQHF
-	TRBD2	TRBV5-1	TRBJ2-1	TGCGCCAGCAGCTTGGAGGGACTAGGGCATGAGCAGTTCTTC	CASSLEGLGHEQFF
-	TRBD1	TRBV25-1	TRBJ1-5	TGTGCCAGCAGTGAATATATAGGGTCTGGACAGGGGCGTCAGCCCCAGCATTTT	CASSEYIGSGQGRQPQHF
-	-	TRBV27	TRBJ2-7	TGTGCCAGCAGTTTATCCAGGGCAGGCTACGAGCAGTACTTC	CASSLSRAGYEQYF
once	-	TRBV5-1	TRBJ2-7	TGCGCCAGCATGGACGTCGCCAACGAGCAGTACTTC	CASMDVANEQYF
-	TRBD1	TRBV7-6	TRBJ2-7	TGTGCCAGCAGCTCCCGGGATCGGACAGGGACCTCCTACGAGCAGTACTTC	CASSSRDRTGTSYEQYF
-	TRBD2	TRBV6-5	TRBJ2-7	TGTGCCAGCAGATCTAGCGGGAGTATATACGAGCAGTACTTC	CASRSSGSIYEQYF
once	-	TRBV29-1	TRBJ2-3	TGCAGCGTTGTACCCGTTGTAGGTAGCGAAAAAAATGGCGGCACAGATACGCAGTATTTT	CSVVPVVGSEKNGGTDTQYF
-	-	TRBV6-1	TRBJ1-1	TGTGCCAGCAGTGAATTATCCAGGGTGTACACTGAAGCTTTCTTT	CASSELSRVYTEAFF
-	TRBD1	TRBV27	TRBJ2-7	TGTGCCAGCAGTCCTGGGACAGGGGGCGAGCAGTACTTC	CASSPGTGGEQYF
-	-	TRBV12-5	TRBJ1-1	TGTGCTAGTGGTTTTTTCCCCGAGGCCGTGGAGTCTGAAGCTTTCTTT	CASGFFPEAVESEAFF
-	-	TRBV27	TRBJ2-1	TGTGCCAGCAGATGGAGCGGGACCTCTCAGGGGGGGTACAATGAGCAGTTCTTC	CASRWSGTSQGGYNEQFF
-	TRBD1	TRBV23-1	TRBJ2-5	TGCGCCAGCAGTCAGGACAGGGGAATTGCGGAGACCCAGTACTTC	CASSQDRGIAETQYF
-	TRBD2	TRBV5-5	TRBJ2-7	TGTGCCAGCAGCTGGAGACTAGCGGGAGGTTACGAGCAGTACTTC	CASSWRLAGGYEQYF
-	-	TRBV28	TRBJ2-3	TGTGCCAGCAGTTTACGACCCGCCGGGACAGATACGCAGTATTTT	CASSLRPAGTDTQYF
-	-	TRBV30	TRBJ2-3	TGTGCCTGGAGTGGGGGAGGACCCACAGATACGCAGTATTTT	CAWSGGGPTDTQYF
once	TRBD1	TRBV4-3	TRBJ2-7	TGCGCCAGCAGCCAAGAAAGACAGGGGATATACGAGCAGTACTTC	CASSQERQGIYEQYF
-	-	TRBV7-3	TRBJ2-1	TGTGCCAGCAGCTTACATGGGAGTATTGAATATGAGCAGTTCTTC	CASSLHGSIEYEQFF
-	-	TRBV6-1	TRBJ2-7	TGTGCCAGCAGCACGTCCTACGAGCAGTACTTC	CASSTSYEQYF
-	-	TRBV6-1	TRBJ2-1	TGTGCCAGCAGTGAAGACAATGAGCAGTTCTTC	CASSEDNEQFF
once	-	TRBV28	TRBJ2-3	TGTGCCAGCAGTTTGGGACAAGGATTAGATACGCAGTATTTT	CASSLGQGLDTQYF
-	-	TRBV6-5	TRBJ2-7	TGTGCCAGCACCTCTCCAGGGGCCTACGAGCAGTACTTC	CASTSPGAYEQYF
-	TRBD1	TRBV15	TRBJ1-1	TGTGCCACCAGCAGAGGCGGACAGGGGGCAAACACTGAAGCTTTCTTT	CATSRGGQGANTEAFF
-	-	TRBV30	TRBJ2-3	TGTGCCTGGAGTATAGCGGACGTTGGAGATACGCAGTATTTT	CAWSIADVGDTQYF
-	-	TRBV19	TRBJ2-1	TGTGCCAGTAGTATAGAGGGTAGCGCCTACAATGAGCAGTTCTTC	CASSIEGSAYNEQFF
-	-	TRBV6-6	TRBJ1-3	TGTGCCAGCAGTTATCAGACCGGAAACACCATATATTTT	CASSYQTGNTIYF
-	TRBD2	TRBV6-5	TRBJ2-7	TGTGCCAGCAGTTTAGCGGGAGCACCCTCCTACGAGCAGTACTTC	CASSLAGAPSYEQYF
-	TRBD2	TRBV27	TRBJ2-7	TGTGCCAGCAGTCCCCAAGCGGGAGGCGCCTACGAGCAGTACTTC	CASSPQAGGAYEQYF
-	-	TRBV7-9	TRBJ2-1	TGTGCCAGCAGCCCAATCAGTGAGCAGTTCTTC	CASSPISEQFF
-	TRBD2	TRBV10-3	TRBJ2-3	TGTGCCATCAGTGAGTCGCTTAGCGGGAGTTCAGCAGATACGCAGTATTTT	CAISESLSGSSADTQYF
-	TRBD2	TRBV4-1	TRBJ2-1	TGCGCCAGCAGCCTCGGGACTAGCGGAGATTACAATGAGCAGTTCTTC	CASSLGTSGDYNEQFF
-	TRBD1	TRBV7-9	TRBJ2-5	TGTGCCAGCAGCTCAGAGGGACAGGGGTGGCAAGAGACCCAGTACTTC	CASSSEGQGWQETQYF
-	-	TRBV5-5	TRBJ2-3	TGTGCCAGCAGCTTGGGGTCAGATACGCAGTATTTT	CASSLGSDTQYF
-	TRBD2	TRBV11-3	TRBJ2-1	TGTGCCAGCAGCCCCGCTGTTAGCGGGATTAACTATGAGCAGTTCTTC	CASSPAVSGINYEQFF
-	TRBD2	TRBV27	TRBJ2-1	TGTGCCAGCATCGGACTAGCGGGAGGTATGGAGCAGTTCTTC	CASIGLAGGMEQFF
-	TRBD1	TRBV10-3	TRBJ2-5	TGTGCCATCAGTGAGGGAGACAGGGGAAAAGGAGAGACCCAGTACTTC	CAISEGDRGKGETQYF
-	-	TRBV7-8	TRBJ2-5	TGTGCCAGCAGCTTAGCGTGGGCACCAAAAGAGACCCAGTACTTC	CASSLAWAPKETQYF
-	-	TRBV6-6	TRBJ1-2	TGTGCCAGCAGTATAACGGCGCAGGGGATCTATGGCTACACCTTC	CASSITAQGIYGYTF
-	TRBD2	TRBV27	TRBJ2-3	TGTGCCAGCAGCGAATTCGCGTGGGCGGGAGATCATACGCAGTATTTT	CASSEFAWAGDHTQYF
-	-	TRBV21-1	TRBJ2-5	TGTGCCAGCCACCGGGGGAGACGAGAGACCCAGTACTTC	CASHRGRRETQYF
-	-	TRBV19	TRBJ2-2	TGTGCCAGTAGTAATGTGGCCGGGGAGCTGTTTTTT	CASSNVAGELFF
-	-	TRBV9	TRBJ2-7	TGTGCCAGCGGACGGACCGGGACCCTTTTTTCCGAGCAGTACTTC	CASGRTGTLFSEQYF
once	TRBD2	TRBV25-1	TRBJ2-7	TGTGCCAGCAGTGGACTAGCCGGGGAGCAGTACTTC	CASSGLAGEQYF
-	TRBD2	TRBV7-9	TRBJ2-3	TGTGCCAGCAGCCCGAGCGGGGGTACGCAGTATTTT	CASSPSGGTQYF